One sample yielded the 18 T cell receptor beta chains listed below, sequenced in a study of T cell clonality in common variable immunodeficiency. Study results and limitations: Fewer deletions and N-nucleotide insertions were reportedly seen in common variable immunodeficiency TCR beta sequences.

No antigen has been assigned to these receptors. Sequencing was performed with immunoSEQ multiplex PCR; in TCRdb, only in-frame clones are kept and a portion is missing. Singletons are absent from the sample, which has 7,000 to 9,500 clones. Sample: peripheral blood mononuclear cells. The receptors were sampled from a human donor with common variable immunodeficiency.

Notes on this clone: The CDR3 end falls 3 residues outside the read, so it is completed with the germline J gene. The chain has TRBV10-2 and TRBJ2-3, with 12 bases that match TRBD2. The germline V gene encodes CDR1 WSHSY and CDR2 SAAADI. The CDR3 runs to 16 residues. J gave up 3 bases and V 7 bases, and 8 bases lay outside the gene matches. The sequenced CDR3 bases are TGCGCCAGCACTCCGACTAGCGGGGGAATTACAGATACG. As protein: CASTPTSGGITDT. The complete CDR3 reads CASTPTSGGITDTQYF.

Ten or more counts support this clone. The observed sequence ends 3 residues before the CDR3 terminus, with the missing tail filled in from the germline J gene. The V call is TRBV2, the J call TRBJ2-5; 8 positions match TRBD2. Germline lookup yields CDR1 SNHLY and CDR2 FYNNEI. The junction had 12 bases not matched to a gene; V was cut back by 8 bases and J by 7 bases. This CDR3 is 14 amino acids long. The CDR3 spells CASLKSSGYGTQYF. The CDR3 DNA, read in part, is TGTGCCAGCCTTAAATCTAGCGGGTATGGGACC.

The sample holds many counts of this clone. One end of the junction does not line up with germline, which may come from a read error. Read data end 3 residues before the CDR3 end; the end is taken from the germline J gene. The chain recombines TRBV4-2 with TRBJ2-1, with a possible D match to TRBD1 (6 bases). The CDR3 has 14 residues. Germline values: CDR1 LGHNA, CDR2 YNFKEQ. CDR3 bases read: TGCGCCAGCAGCCGTACGGACAGAGACAATGAG. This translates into CASSRTDRDNE. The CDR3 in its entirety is CASSRTDRDNEQFF.

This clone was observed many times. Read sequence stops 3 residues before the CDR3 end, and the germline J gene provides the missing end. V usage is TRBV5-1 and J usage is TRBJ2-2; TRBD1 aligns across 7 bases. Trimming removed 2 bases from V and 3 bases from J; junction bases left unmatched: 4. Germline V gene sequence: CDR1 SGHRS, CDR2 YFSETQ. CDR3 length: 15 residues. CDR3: CASSLQGPDTGELFF. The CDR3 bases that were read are TGCGCCAGCAGCTTACAGGGGCCGGACACCGGGGAG.

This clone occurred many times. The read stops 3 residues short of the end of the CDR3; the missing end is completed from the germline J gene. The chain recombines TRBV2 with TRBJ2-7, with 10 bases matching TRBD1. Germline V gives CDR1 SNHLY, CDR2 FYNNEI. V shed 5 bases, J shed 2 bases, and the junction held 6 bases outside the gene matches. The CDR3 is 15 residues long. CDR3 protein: CASSMGQGPTYEQYF. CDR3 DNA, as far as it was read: TGTGCCAGCAGTATGGGACAGGGGCCGACCTACGAG.

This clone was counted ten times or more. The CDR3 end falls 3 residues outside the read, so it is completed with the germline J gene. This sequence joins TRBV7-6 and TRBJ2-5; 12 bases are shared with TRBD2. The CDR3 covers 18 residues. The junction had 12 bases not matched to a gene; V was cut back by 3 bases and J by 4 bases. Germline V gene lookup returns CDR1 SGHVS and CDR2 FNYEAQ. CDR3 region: CASSFLAGGPGIGETQYF. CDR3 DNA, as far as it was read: TGTGCCAGCAGCTTCCTAGCGGGAGGGCCGGGGATAGGAGAGACC. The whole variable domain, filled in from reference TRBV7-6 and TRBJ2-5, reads GAGVSQSPRYKVTKRGQDVALRCDPISGHVSLYWYRQALGQGPEFLTYFNYEAQQDKSGLPNDRFSAERPEGSISTLTIQRTEQRDSAMYRCASSFLAGGPGIGETQYFGPGTRLLVL.

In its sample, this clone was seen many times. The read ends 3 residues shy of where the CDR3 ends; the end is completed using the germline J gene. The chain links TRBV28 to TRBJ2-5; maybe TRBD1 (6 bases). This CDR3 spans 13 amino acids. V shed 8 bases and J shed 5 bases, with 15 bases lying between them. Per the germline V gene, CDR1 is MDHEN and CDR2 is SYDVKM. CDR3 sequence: CASGSGVGETQYF. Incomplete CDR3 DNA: TGTGCCAGCGGGTCAGGGGTAGGGGAGACC.

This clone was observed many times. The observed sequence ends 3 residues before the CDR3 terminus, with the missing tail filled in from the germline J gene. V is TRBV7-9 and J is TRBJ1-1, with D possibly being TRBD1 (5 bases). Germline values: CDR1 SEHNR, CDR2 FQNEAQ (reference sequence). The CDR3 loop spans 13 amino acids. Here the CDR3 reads CASSSTVPSMAFF. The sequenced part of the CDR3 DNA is TGTGCCAGCAGCTCGACAGTCCCGAGTATG.

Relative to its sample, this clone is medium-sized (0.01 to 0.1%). This CDR3 reads CASSVSYSNQPQHF. CDR3 bases read: TGTGCCAGCAGTGTCAGTTATAGCAATCAGCCC. This chain links TRBV6-1 with TRBJ1-5; D remains ambiguous. The observed sequence ends 3 residues before the CDR3 terminus, with the missing tail filled in from the germline J gene. Germline CDR1 reads MNHNS; CDR2 reads SASEGT. V lost 4 bases and J 0 bases, leaving 7 bases between the germline ends. CDR3 size: 14 residues.

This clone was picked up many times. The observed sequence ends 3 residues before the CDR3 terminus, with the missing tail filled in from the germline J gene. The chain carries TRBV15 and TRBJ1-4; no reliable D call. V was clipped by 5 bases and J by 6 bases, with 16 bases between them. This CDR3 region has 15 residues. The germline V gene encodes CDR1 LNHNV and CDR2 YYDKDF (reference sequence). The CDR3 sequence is CATSGNMYGDEKLFF. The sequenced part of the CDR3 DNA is TGTGCCACCAGCGGGAACATGTACGGGGATGAAAAA. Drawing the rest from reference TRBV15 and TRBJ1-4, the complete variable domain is DAMVIQNPRYQVTQFGKPVTLSCSQTLNHNVMYWYQQKSSQAPKLLFHYYDKDFNNEADTPDNFQSRRPNTSFCFLDIRSPGLGDTAMYLCATSGNMYGDEKLFFGSGTQLSVL.

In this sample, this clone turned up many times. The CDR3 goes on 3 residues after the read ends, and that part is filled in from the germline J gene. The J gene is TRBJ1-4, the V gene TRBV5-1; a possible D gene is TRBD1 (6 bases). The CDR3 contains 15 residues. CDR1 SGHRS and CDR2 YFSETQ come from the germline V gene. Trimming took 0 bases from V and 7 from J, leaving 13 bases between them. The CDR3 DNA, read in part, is TGCGCCAGCAGCTTGGCCAATTTGGACAGTGAAAAA. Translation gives CASSLANLDSEK. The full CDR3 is CASSLANLDSEKLFF. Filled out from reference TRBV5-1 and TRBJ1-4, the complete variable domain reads KAGVTQTPRYLIKTRGQQVTLSCSPISGHRSVSWYQQTPGQGLQFLFEYFSETQRNKGNFPGRFSGRQFSNSRSEMNVSTLELGDSALYLCASSLANLDSEKLFFGSGTQLSVL.

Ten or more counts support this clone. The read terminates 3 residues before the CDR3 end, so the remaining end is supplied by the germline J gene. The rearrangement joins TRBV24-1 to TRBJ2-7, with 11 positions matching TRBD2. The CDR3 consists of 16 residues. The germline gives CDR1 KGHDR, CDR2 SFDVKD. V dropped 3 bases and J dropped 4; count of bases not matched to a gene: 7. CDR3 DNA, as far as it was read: TGTGCCACCAGTGATCCTAGCGGGAGGAATGTATACGAG. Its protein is CATSDPSGRNVYE. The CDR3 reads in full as CATSDPSGRNVYEQYF.

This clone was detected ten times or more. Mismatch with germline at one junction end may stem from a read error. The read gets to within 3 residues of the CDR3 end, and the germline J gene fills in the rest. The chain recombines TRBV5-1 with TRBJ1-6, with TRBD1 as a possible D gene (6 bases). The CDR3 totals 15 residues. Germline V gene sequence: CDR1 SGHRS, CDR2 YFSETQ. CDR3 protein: CSSSLQGGNNSPLHF. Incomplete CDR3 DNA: TGCTCCAGCAGCTTACAGGGTGGAAATAATTCACCC. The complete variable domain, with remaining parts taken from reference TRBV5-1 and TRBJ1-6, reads KAGVTQTPRYLIKTRGQQVTLSCSPISGHRSVSWYQQTPGQGLQFLFEYFSETQRNKGNFPGRFSGRQFSNSRSEMNVSTLELGDSALYLCSSSLQGGNNSPLHFGNGTRLTVT.

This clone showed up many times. This CDR3 is CAWRGQGKNGYTF. The sequenced CDR3 bases are TGTGCCTGGAGGGGACAGGGAAAGAATGGC. The V gene is TRBV30, the J gene TRBJ1-2; 9 bases line up with TRBD1. The DNA ends 3 residues before the CDR3 does, and the rest of the CDR3 is filled in from the germline J gene. V lost 3 bases to trimming and J lost 6 bases; unmatched junction nucleotides: 5. This CDR3 contains 13 residues. The germline CDR1 and CDR2 sequences are GTSNPN and SVGIG (reference sequence). Supplemented by reference TRBV30 and TRBJ1-2, the full variable domain reads SQTIHQWPATLVQPVGSPLSLECTVEGTSNPNLYWYRQAAGRGLQLLFYSVGIGQISSEVPQNLSASRPQDRQFILSSKKLLLSDSGFYLCAWRGQGKNGYTFGSGTRLTVV.

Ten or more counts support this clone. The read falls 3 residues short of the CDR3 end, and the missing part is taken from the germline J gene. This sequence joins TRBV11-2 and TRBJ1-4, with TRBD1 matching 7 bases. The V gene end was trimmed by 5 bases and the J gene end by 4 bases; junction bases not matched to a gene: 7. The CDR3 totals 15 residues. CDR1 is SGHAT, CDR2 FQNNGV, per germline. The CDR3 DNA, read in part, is TGTGCCAGCAGCCGTGGGGGACAGCATAATGAAAAA. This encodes CASSRGGQHNEK. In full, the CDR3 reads CASSRGGQHNEKLFF.

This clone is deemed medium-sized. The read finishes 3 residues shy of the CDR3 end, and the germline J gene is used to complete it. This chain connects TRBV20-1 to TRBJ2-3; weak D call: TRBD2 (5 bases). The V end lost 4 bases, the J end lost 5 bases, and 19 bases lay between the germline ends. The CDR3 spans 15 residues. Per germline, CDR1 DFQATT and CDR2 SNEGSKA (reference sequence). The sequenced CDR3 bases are TGCAGTGCTACTTCCGGCCAGCGGCTAGGAGATACG. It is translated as CSATSGQRLGDT. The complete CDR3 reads CSATSGQRLGDTQYF.

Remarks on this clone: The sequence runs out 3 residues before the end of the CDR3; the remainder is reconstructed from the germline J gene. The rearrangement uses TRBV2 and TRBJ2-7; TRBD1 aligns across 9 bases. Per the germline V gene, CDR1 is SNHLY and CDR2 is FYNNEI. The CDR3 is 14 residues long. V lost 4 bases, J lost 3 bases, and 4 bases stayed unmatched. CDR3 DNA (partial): TGTGCCAGCAGTGGAGGACAGGGGCTCTACGAG. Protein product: CASSGGQGLYE. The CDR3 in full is CASSGGQGLYEQYF.

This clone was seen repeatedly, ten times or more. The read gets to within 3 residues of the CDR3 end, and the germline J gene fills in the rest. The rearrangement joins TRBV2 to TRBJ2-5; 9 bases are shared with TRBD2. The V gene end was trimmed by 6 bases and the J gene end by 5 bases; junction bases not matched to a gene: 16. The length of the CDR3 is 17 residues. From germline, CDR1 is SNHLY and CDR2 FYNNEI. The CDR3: CASSSGASGVRVETQYF. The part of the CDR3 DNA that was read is TGTGCCAGCAGCAGTGGGGCTAGCGGGGTGCGCGTGGAGACC.